This T cell receptor (beta chain) was observed in a study of identical twins. In this sample, this clonotype turned up many times. TCRdb passed the 5' RACE reads through MiXCR, listing each CDR3 protein once. Among around 220,000 distinct CDR3 sequences, 8% to 11% were seen once, and the ten largest hold more than 8.5%. V was cut by 7 bases and J by 5 bases, with 16 bases left in between. This CDR3 contains 14 residues. From germline, CDR1 is ENHRY and CDR2 SYGVKD. Sequenced: memory T cells sorted from blood. The V and J genes are TRBV10-3 and TRBJ2-3; a possible D gene is TRBD2 (6 bases). This clonotype was obtained from a man between 50 and 59 years old in good health. The chain's CDR3 is CAITGDPAGDTQYF. The CDR3 region has the DNA TGTGCCATCACCGGCGATCCAGCGGGAGATACGCAGTATTTT.